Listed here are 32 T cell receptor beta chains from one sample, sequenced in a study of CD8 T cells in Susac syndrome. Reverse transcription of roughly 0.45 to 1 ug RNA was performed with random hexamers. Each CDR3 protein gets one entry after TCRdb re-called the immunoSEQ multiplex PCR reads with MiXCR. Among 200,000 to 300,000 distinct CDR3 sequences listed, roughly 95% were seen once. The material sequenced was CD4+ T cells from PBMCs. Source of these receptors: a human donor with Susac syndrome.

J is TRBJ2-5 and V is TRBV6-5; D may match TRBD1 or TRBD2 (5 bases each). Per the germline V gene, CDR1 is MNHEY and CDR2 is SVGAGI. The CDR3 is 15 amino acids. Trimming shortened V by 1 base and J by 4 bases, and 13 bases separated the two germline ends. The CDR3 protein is CASSYLDSGRETQYF. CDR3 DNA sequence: TGTGCCAGCAGTTACTTAGACTCAGGGAGAGAGACCCAGTACTTC.

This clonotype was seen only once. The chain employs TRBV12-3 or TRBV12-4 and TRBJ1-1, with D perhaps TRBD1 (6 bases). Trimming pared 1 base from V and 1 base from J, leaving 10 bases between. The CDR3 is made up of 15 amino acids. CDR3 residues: CASSLVRTANTEAFF. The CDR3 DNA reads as TGTGCCAGCAGTTTAGTCAGGACAGCGAACACTGAAGCTTTCTTT.

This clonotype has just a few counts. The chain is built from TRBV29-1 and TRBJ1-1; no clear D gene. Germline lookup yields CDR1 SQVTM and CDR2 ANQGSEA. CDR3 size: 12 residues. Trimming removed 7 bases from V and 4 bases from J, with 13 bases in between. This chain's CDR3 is CSGSPATTEAFF. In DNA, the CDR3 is TGCAGCGGTTCTCCGGCGACCACTGAAGCTTTCTTT. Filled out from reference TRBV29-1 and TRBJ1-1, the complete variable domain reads SAVISQKPSRDICQRGTSLTIQCQVDSQVTMMFWYRQQPGQSLTLIATANQGSEATYESGFVIDKFPISRPNLTFSTLTVSNMSPEDSSIYLCSGSPATTEAFFGQGTRLTVV.

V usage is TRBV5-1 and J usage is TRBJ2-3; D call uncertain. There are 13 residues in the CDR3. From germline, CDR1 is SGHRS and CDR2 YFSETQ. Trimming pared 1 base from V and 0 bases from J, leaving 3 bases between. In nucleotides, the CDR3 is TGCGCCAGCAGCTTGATCAGCACAGATACGCAGTATTTT. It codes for CASSLISTDTQYF.

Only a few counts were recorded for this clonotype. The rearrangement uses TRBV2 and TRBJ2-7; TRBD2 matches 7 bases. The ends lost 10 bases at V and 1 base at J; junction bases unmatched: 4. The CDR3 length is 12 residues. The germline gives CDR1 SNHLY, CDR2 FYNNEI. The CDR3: CATQRESYEQYF. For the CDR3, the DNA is TGTGCCACACAGCGGGAATCCTACGAGCAGTACTTC.

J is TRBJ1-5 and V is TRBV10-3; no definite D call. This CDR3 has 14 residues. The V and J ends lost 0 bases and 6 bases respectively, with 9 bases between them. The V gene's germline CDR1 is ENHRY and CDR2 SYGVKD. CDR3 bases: TGTGCCATCAGTGAGTCTAGGGAAGGTCAGCCCCAGCATTTT. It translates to CAISESREGQPQHF.

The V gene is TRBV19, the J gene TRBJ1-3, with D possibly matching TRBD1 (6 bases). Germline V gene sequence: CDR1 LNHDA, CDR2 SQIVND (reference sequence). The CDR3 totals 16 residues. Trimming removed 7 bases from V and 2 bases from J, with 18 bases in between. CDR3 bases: TGTGCCAGTAACCCCCCGGGGGCCCTCGCTGGAAACACCATATATTTT. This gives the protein CASNPPGALAGNTIYF.

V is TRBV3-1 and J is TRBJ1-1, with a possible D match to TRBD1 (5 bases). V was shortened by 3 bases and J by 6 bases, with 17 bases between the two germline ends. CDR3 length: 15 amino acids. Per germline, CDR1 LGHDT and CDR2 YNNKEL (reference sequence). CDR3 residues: CASSHKGNGAPEAFF. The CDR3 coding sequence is TGTGCCAGCAGCCACAAAGGCAATGGGGCTCCTGAAGCTTTCTTT. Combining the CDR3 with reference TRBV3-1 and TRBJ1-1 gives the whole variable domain DTAVSQTPKYLVTQMGNDKSIKCEQNLGHDTMYWYKQDSKKFLKIMFSYNNKELIINETVPNRFSPKSPDKAHLNLHINSLELGDSAVYFCASSHKGNGAPEAFFGQGTRLTVV.

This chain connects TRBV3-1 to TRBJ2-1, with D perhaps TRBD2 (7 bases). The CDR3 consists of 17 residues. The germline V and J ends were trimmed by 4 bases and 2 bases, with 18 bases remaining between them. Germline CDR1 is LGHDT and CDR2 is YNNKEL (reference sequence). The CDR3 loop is CASSRGGWRETYNEQFF. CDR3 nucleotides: TGTGCCAGCAGCCGCGGGGGCTGGCGGGAAACCTACAATGAGCAGTTCTTC.

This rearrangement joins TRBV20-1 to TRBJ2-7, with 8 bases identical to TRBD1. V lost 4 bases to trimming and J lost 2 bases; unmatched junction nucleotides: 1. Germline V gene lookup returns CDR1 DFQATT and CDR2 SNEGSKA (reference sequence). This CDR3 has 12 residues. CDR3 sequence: CSATDRAYEQYF. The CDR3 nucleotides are TGCAGTGCTACGGACAGGGCCTACGAGCAGTACTTC.

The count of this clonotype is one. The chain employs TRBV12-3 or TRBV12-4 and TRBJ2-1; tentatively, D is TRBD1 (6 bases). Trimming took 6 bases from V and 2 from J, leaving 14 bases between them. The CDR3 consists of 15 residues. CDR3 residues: CASSPEGGTYNEQFF. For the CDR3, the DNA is TGTGCCAGCAGCCCCGAAGGGGGAACCTACAATGAGCAGTTCTTC.

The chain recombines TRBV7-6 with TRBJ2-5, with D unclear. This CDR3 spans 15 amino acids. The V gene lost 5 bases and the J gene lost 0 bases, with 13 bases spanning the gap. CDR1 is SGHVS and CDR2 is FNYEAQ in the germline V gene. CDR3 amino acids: CASSPSIGYQETQYF. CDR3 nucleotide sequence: TGTGCCAGCAGCCCCAGCATCGGGTACCAAGAGACCCAGTACTTC.

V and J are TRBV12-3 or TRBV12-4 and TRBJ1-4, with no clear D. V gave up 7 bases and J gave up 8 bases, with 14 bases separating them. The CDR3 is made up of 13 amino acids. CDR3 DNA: TGTGCCAGCACCTCGTCTCTGGGAGAAAAACTGTTTTTT. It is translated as CASTSSLGEKLFF.

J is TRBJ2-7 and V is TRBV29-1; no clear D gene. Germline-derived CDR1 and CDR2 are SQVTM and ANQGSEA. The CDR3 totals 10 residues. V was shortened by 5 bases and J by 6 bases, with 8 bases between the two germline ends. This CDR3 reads CSVKGSEQYF. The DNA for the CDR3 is TGCAGCGTTAAAGGGTCCGAGCAGTACTTC.

The CDR3 nucleotides are TGTGCCTGGAGAGAGAACACCGGGGAGCTGTTTTTT. Amino acids: CAWRENTGELFF. The chain recombines TRBV30 with TRBJ2-2, with unresolved D. Trimming removed 3 bases from V and 1 base from J, with 3 bases in between. This CDR3 comprises 12 residues. Germline CDR1 is GTSNPN and CDR2 is SVGIG (reference sequence).

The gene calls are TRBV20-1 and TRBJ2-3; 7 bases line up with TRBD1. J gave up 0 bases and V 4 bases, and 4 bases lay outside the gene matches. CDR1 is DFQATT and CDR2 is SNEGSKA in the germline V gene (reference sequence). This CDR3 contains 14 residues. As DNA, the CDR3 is TGCAGTGCTATGGGACAGACTAGCACAGATACGCAGTATTTT. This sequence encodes CSAMGQTSTDTQYF.

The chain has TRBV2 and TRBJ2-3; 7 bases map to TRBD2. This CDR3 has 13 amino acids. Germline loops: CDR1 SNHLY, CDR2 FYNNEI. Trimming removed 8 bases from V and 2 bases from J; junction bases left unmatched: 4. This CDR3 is CASVGDYTDTQYF. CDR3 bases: TGTGCCAGCGTAGGGGACTACACAGATACGCAGTATTTT.

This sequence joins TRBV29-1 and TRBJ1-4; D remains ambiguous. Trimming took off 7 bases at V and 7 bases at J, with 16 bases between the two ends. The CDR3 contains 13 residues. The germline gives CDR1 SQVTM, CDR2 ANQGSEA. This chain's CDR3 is CSARLGHGEKLFF. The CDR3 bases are TGCAGCGCCCGGTTGGGTCACGGTGAAAAACTGTTTTTT.

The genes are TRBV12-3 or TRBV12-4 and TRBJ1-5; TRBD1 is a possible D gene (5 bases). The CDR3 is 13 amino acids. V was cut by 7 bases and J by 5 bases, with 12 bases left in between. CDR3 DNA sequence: TGTGCCAGCAATATAGGGGATGATCAGCCCCAGCATTTT. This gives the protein CASNIGDDQPQHF.

This chain's CDR3 is CASSQDLGQVFGYTF. In DNA, the CDR3 is TGCGCCAGCAGCCAAGATCTGGGACAGGTTTTTGGCTACACCTTC. The genes are TRBV4-1 and TRBJ1-2; the match to TRBD1 covers 8 bases. This CDR3 has 15 amino acids. Trimming took 0 bases from V and 7 from J; bases not matched to a gene: 7. CDR1 and CDR2 (germline): MGHRA, YSYEKL.

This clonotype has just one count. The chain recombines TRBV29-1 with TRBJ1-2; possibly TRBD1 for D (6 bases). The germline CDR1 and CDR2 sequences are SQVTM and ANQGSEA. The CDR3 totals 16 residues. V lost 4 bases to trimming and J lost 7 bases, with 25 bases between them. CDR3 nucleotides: TGCAGCGTTGGTGAGGGGACACCCCTAGGTTTGAGTGGCTACACCTTC. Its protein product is CSVGEGTPLGLSGYTF.

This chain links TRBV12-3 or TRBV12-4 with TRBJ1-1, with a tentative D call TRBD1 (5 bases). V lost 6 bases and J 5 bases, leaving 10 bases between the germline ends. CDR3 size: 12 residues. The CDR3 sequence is CASRVGPTEAFF. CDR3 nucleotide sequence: TGTGCCAGCAGAGTGGGGCCGACTGAAGCTTTCTTT.

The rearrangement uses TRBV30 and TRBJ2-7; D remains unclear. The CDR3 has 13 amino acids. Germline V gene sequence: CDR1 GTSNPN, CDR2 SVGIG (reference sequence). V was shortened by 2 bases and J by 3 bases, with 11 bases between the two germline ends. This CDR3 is CAWSSEVLYEQYF. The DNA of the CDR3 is TGTGCCTGGAGTTCAGAGGTCCTCTACGAGCAGTACTTC. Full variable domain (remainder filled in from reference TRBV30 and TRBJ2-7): SQTIHQWPATLVQPVGSPLSLECTVEGTSNPNLYWYRQAAGRGLQLLFYSVGIGQISSEVPQNLSASRPQDRQFILSSKKLLLSDSGFYLCAWSSEVLYEQYFGPGTRLTVT.

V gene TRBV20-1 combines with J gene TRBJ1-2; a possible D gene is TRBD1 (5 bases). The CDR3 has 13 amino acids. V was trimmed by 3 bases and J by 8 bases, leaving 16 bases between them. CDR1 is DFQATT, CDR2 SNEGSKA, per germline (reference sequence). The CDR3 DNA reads TGCAGTGCTAGCCCCGTCCAGGGCCGCGGCTACACCTTC. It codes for CSASPVQGRGYTF.

CDR3 residues: CASILTGGNQPQHF. CDR3 sequence (DNA): TGTGCCAGCATCTTGACGGGGGGCAATCAGCCCCAGCATTTT. This sequence joins TRBV2 and TRBJ1-5; TRBD1 might be the D (5 bases). V was cut by 7 bases and J by 2 bases, with 12 bases left in between. This CDR3 comprises 14 residues. Per germline, CDR1 SNHLY and CDR2 FYNNEI.

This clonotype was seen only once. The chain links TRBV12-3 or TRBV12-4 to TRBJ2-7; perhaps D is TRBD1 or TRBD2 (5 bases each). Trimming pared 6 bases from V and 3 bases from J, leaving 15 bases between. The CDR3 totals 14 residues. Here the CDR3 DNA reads TGTGCCAGCAGCAGGTTGGGGGTTTTCTACGAGCAGTACTTC. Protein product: CASSRLGVFYEQYF.

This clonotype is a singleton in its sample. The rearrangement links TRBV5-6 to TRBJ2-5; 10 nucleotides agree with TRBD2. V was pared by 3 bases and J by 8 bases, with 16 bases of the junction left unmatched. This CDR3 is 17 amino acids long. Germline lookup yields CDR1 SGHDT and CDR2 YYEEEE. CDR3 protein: CASSSLTSGRPKNTQYF. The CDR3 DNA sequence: TGTGCCAGCAGCTCCCTGACTAGCGGGCGTCCGAAGAATACCCAGTACTTC.

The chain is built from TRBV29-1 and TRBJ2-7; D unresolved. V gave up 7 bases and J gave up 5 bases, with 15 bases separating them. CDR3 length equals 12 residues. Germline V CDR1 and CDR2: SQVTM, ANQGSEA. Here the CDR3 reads CSARPGFDEQYF. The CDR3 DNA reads TGCAGCGCCCGCCCTGGGTTTGACGAGCAGTACTTC.

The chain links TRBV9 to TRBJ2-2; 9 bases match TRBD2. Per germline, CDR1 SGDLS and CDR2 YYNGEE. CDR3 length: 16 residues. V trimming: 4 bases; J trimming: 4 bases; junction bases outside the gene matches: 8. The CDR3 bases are TGTGCCAGCAGCTCCTCCAGACTAGCGGTCACCGGGGAGCTGTTTTTT. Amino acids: CASSSSRLAVTGELFF. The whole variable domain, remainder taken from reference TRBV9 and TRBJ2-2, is DSGVTQTPKHLITATGQRVTLRCSPRSGDLSVYWYQQSLDQGLQFLIQYYNGEERAKGNILERFSAQQFPDLHSELNLSSLELGDSALYFCASSSSRLAVTGELFFGEGSRLTVL.

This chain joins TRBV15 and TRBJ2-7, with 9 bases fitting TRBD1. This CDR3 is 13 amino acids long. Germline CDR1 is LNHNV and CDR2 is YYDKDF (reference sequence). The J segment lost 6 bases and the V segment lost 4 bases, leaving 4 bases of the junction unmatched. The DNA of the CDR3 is TGTGCCACCAGCATACAACAGGGGGCCGAGCAGTACTTC. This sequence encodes CATSIQQGAEQYF.

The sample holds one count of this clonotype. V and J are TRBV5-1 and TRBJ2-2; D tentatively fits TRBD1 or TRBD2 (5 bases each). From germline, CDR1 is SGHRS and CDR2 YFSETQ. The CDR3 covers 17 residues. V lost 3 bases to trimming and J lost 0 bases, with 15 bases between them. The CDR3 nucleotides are TGCGCCAGCAGCTCAGGTCGGGGCGCCTCGAACACCGGGGAGCTGTTTTTT. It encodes CASSSGRGASNTGELFF.

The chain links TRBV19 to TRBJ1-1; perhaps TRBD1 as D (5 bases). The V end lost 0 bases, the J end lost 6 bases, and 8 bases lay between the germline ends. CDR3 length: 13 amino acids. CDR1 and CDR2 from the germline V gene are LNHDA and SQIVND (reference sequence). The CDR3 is CASSIDQGPEAFF. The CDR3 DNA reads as TGTGCCAGTAGTATAGATCAGGGCCCTGAAGCTTTCTTT.